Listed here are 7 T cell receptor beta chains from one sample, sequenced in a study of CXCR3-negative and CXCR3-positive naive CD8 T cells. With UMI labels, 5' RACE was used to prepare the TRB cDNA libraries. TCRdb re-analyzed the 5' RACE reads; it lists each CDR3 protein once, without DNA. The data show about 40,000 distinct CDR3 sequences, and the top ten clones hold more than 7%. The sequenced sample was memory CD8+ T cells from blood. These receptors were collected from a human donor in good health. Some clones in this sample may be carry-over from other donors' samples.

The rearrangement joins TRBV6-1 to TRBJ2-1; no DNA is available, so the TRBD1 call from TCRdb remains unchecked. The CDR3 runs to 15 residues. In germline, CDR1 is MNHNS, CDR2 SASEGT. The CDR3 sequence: CASSPGPSSYNEQFF.

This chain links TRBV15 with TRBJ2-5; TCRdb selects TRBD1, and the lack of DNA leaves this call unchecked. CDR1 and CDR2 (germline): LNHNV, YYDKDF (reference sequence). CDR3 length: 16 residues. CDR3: CATSRDPARRQETQYF.

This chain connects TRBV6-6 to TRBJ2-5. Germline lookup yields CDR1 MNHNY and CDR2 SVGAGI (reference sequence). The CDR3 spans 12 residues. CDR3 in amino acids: CASSYIINEVYF.

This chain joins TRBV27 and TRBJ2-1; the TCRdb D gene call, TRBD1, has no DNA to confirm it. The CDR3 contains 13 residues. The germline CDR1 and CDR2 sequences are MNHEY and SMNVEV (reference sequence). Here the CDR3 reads CAIHPGGRNEQFF.

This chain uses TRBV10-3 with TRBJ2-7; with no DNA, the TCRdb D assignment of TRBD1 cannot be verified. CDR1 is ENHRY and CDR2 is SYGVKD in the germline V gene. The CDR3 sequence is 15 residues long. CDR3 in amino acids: CAISGRTTDAYEQYF.

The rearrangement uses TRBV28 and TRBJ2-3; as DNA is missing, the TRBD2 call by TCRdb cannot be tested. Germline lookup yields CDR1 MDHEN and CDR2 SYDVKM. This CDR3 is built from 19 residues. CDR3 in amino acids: CAVAVYLRTSGGPTDTQYF.

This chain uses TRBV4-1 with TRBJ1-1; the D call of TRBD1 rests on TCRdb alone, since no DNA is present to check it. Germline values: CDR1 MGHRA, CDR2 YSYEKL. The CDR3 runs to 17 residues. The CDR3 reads CASSQGGTGMLNTEAFF.